The 19 T cell receptor beta chains presented below share a single source sample, sequenced in a study of T-cell reconstitution after alpha-beta-depleted transplantation in children. Unique molecular identifiers featured in how the TCRbeta library was prepared. Using its own MiXCR run on the PCR reads, TCRdb lists one record per CDR3 protein. The sample shows some 600,000 distinct CDR3 sequences, 10% to 15% of them seen only once. The sequencing here drew on PBMCs, mostly from graft donor cells, taken 360 days after TCRalphabeta/CD19-depleted stem cell transplant. These receptor sequences come from a male patient aged 10-17 years who had a stem cell transplant for acute myeloid leukemia, so the T cells may come from the graft donor.

J is TRBJ2-2 and V is TRBV18; D remains unclear. CDR1 KGHSH and CDR2 LQKENI come from the germline V gene. V was cut by 1 base and J by 6 bases, with 6 bases left in between. The CDR3 loop spans 13 amino acids. CDR3 DNA sequence: TGTGCCAGCTCACCACGTGCCTCCGGGGAGCTGTTTTTT. This sequence encodes CASSPRASGELFF.

This clonotype was found many times. The junction departs from the called germline gene at one end, perhaps through a read error. This chain's CDR3 is CASSTQGQETQYF. In nucleotides, the CDR3 is TGTGCTAGCAGCACCCAGGGGCAGGAGACCCAGTACTTC. J is TRBJ2-5 and V is TRBV7-7, with a weak D call TRBD1 (6 bases). Germline assignment: CDR1 SSHAT and CDR2 FNYEAQ (reference sequence). The CDR3 has 13 amino acids. Based on the CDR3 plus reference TRBV7-7 and TRBJ2-5, the full variable domain is GAGVSQSPRYKVTKRGQDVTLRCDPISSHATLYWYQQALGQGPEFLTYFNYEAQPDKSGLPSDRFSAERPEGSISTLTIQRTEQRDSAMYRCASSTQGQETQYFGPGTRLLVL.

This clonotype was detected ten times or more. V gene TRBV5-6 combines with J gene TRBJ1-1; maybe TRBD1 (5 bases). Germline V CDR1 and CDR2: SGHDT, YYEEEE. The V gene lost 4 bases and the J gene lost 11 bases, with 18 bases spanning the gap. The CDR3 sequence is 13 residues long. This CDR3 is CASSLDMGVSAFF. The DNA for the CDR3 is TGTGCCAGCAGCCTGGACATGGGAGTGTCGGCTTTCTTT.

DNA of the CDR3: TGCAGTGCTATGGGACAGGGGCTTCCCTACGAGCAGTACTTC. It is translated as CSAMGQGLPYEQYF. The V call is TRBV20-1, the J call TRBJ2-7; 10 positions match TRBD1. CDR1 is DFQATT, CDR2 SNEGSKA, per germline (reference sequence). V dropped 4 bases and J dropped 2; count of bases not matched to a gene: 5. This CDR3 is 14 amino acids long.

This clonotype was recorded many times. The chain links TRBV20-1 to TRBJ2-3, with a weak D call TRBD2 (6 bases). The CDR3 contains 13 residues. V lost 3 bases and J 3 bases, leaving 10 bases between the germline ends. Germline-derived CDR1 and CDR2 are DFQATT and SNEGSKA (reference sequence). CDR3 residues: CSASLAATDTQYF. For the CDR3, the DNA is TGCAGTGCTAGCTTAGCGGCTACAGATACGCAGTATTTT.

This chain links TRBV5-5 with TRBJ2-1, with D possibly matching TRBD2 (6 bases). Germline lookup yields CDR1 SGHKS and CDR2 YYEKEE (reference sequence). CDR3 length: 17 amino acids. V lost 0 bases and J 3 bases, leaving 16 bases between the germline ends. CDR3 in amino acids: CASSLVASVSFYNEQFF. The CDR3 DNA is TGTGCCAGCAGCTTGGTGGCTAGCGTTTCGTTCTACAATGAGCAGTTCTTC. The full variable domain, with the rest looked up from reference TRBV5-5 and TRBJ2-1, is DAGVTQSPTHLIKTRGQQVTLRCSPISGHKSVSWYQQVLGQGPQFIFQYYEKEERGRGNFPDRFSARQFPNYSSELNVNALLLGDSALYLCASSLVASVSFYNEQFFGPGTRLTVL.

The chain carries TRBV21-1 and TRBJ2-2; the DNA was not compared with TRBD1, the D call given in the table. TRBV21-1 is termed a pseudogene. There are 15 residues in the CDR3. CDR3 residues: CASRKPPGGVWELFF. The CDR3 coding sequence is TGTGCCAGCAGAAAACCCCCAGGGGGCGTGTGGGAGCTGTTTTTT.

The chain links TRBV3-1 to TRBJ2-1; D remains ambiguous. Germline CDR1 and CDR2: LGHDT and YNNKEL (reference sequence). V shed 5 bases and J shed 5 bases, with 16 bases lying between them. The CDR3 runs 15 residues. CDR3 in DNA: TGTGCCAGCAGCGCCCGACCCAGGACCCACAATGAGCAGTTCTTC. It encodes CASSARPRTHNEQFF.

This clonotype was counted many times. This chain connects TRBV7-9 to TRBJ2-7; possible D gene TRBD1, 6 bases. The V end was cut by 1 base, the J end by 0 bases, with 10 bases between. CDR1 and CDR2 from the germline V gene are SEHNR and FQNEAQ (reference sequence). The CDR3 runs to 15 residues. In DNA, the CDR3 is TGTGCCAGCAGCTTAGTCAGGGGTTCCTCCTACGAGCAGTACTTC. Protein product: CASSLVRGSSYEQYF.

The CDR3 spells CASRQLDNYGNTIYF. The CDR3 region has the DNA TGTGCCAGCAGACAGCTCGACAATTACGGAAACACCATATATTTT. The gene calls are TRBV12-3 or TRBV12-4 and TRBJ1-3, with no clear D. The V end lost 6 bases, the J end lost 4 bases, and 16 bases lay between the germline ends. This CDR3 comprises 15 residues.

The V gene is TRBV11-2, the J gene TRBJ2-7, with TRBD2 matching over 7 bases. The CDR3 is 15 amino acids. Trimming cost V 6 bases and J 3 bases; bases outside gene matches: 11. Germline lookup yields CDR1 SGHAT and CDR2 FQNNGV. CDR3 DNA: TGTGCCAGCAGGCTATACGGGACTACGGGCTACGAGCAGTACTTC. Amino acids: CASRLYGTTGYEQYF. The full variable domain, completed using reference TRBV11-2 and TRBJ2-7, is EAGVAQSPRYKIIEKRQSVAFWCNPISGHATLYWYQQILGQGPKLLIQFQNNGVVDDSQLPKDRFSAERLKGVDSTLKIQPAKLEDSAVYLCASRLYGTTGYEQYFGPGTRLTVT.

The chain joins TRBV12-3 or TRBV12-4 to TRBJ1-5; 9 nucleotides align to TRBD1. Unmatched junction bases numbered 9, after V lost 5 bases and J lost 4 bases. This CDR3 has 16 residues. CDR3 DNA: TGTGCCAGCAGTCCAGCGACAGGGGGGGTTAATCAGCCCCAGCATTTT. Residues: CASSPATGGVNQPQHF.

J is TRBJ2-3 and V is TRBV20-1; D not resolved. Trimming stripped 5 bases from V and 2 bases from J, with 20 bases between. CDR3 length: 16 residues. Germline V gene sequence: CDR1 DFQATT, CDR2 SNEGSKA (reference sequence). CDR3 nucleotides: TGCAGTGCTGGACGGAACCTAAACTGGGACACAGATACGCAGTATTTT. Translating it yields CSAGRNLNWDTDTQYF.

This clonotype was observed a few times. The V gene is TRBV27, the J gene TRBJ2-1; TRBD2 matches 12 bases. This CDR3 region has 15 residues. Germline CDR1 reads MNHEY; CDR2 reads SMNVEV (reference sequence). J lost 4 bases, V lost 7 bases, and 5 bases had no gene match. The CDR3: CASTPGTSGYNEQFF. CDR3 sequence (DNA): TGTGCCAGCACCCCGGGGACTAGCGGGTACAATGAGCAGTTCTTC.

The gene calls are TRBV14 and TRBJ2-1; 9 bases line up with TRBD2. The junction had 14 bases not matched to a gene; V was cut back by 4 bases and J by 4 bases. This CDR3 has 18 residues. The germline gives CDR1 SGHDN, CDR2 FVKESK. CDR3 bases: TGTGCCAGCAGCCGAGTACCTGCCGGGACTAGCACATACAATGAGCAGTTCTTC. As protein: CASSRVPAGTSTYNEQFF.

This clonotype turned up a few times. The CDR3 sequence: CATSRDAGSSGRTPDTQYF. In nucleotides, the CDR3 is TGTGCCACCAGCAGAGATGCAGGGTCTAGCGGGAGAACGCCAGATACGCAGTATTTT. The chain joins TRBV15 to TRBJ2-3, with 10 nucleotides matching TRBD2. The CDR3 has 19 residues. Trimming cost V 0 bases and J 4 bases; bases outside gene matches: 13. CDR1 LNHNV and CDR2 YYDKDF come from the germline V gene (reference sequence).

This clonotype was seen a handful of times. This sequence joins TRBV29-1 and TRBJ2-5, with TRBD2 identical over 7 bases. Germline V CDR1 and CDR2: SQVTM, ANQGSEA. The CDR3 has 11 amino acids. V lost 1 base to trimming and J lost 8 bases; unmatched junction nucleotides: 1. CDR3 loop: CSVEGAGTQYF. CDR3 DNA sequence: TGCAGCGTTGAAGGAGCGGGAACCCAGTACTTC.

This clonotype was detected a few times. J is TRBJ2-5 and V is TRBV6-2 or TRBV6-3; D not certain. This CDR3 has 15 residues. Germline V lookup: CDR1 MNHEY, CDR2 SVGEGT. V was clipped by 4 bases and J by 4 bases, with 16 bases between them. The CDR3 here is CASSLGRLFPETQYF. The CDR3 DNA reads as TGTGCCAGCAGTTTGGGCCGGCTGTTCCCAGAGACCCAGTACTTC.

The chain uses TRBV5-1 and TRBJ2-3; 10 nucleotides match TRBD2. Germline V gene lookup returns CDR1 SGHRS and CDR2 YFSETQ. The V segment lost 0 bases and the J segment 2 bases; nucleotides outside the gene matches: 9. This CDR3 comprises 18 residues. Here the CDR3 DNA reads TGCGCCAGCAGCTTGGCCTTGCTAGCGGGAGATCCCACAGATACGCAGTATTTT. This codes for CASSLALLAGDPTDTQYF.